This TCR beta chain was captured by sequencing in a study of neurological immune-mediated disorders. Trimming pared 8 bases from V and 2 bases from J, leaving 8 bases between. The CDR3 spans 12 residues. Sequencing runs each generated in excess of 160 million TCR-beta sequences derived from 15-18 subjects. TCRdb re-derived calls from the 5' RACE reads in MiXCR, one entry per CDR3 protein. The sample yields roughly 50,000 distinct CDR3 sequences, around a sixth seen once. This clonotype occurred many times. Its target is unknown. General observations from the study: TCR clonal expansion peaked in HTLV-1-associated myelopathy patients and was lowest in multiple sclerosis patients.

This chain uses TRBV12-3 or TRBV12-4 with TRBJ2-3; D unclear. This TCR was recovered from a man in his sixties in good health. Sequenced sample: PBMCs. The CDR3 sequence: CASAHNTDTQYF. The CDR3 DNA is TGTGCCAGCGCCCACAACACAGATACGCAGTATTTT.